Below, 30 T cell receptor beta chains from the same sample are listed, as sequenced in a study of blood T cell repertoires in COVID-19. Data came from immunoSEQ multiplex PCR; TCRdb stores just in-frame clones and leaves some out. The sample includes some 300,000 clones, 89% of them seen just once. The specimen sequenced was PBMCs or T cells enriched from blood (not recorded which). These TCRs come from a woman in her forties or fifties who had been exposed to COVID-19.

The rearrangement links TRBV6-5 to TRBJ1-5; D not resolved. V was pared by 6 bases and J by 2 bases, with 8 bases between. Germline loops: CDR1 MNHEY, CDR2 SVGAGI. The CDR3 spans 13 residues. The CDR3 bases are TGTGCCAGCAGGGACGGGGGCAATCAGCCCCAGCATTTT. This sequence encodes CASRDGGNQPQHF.

This clone was counted a few times. This specimen includes other DNA sequences encoding the same CDR3. The chain recombines TRBV6-5 with TRBJ1-5; the match to TRBD1 covers 8 bases. CDR1 and CDR2 from the germline V gene are MNHEY and SVGAGI. This CDR3 is 14 amino acids long. The V segment lost 6 bases and the J segment 3 bases; nucleotides outside the gene matches: 4. This CDR3 reads CASRRQGNNQPQHF. DNA of the CDR3: TGTGCCAGCAGAAGACAGGGGAACAATCAGCCCCAGCATTTT.

V is TRBV11-2 and J is TRBJ1-2, with 7 nucleotides matching TRBD1. Germline V gives CDR1 SGHAT, CDR2 FQNNGV. V dropped 5 bases and J dropped 8; count of bases not matched to a gene: 14. The CDR3 runs 15 residues. The CDR3 sequence is CASSLGTEPGFGYTF. In nucleotides, the CDR3 is TGTGCCAGCAGCCTGGGGACAGAACCGGGGTTCGGCTACACCTTC.

V usage is TRBV25-1 and J usage is TRBJ2-3; the match to TRBD1 covers 8 bases. CDR1 is MGHDK, CDR2 SYGVNS, per germline. The CDR3 is 16 amino acids. J lost 2 bases, V lost 2 bases, and 6 bases had no gene match. This CDR3 reads CASSEGWTGYTDTQYF. In DNA form, the CDR3 reads TGTGCCAGCAGTGAAGGTTGGACAGGGTACACAGATACGCAGTATTTT.

J is TRBJ2-2 and V is TRBV19; TRBD1 is a possible D gene (5 bases). With 6 bases removed from V and 5 bases from J, the gap between germline ends came to 16 bases. The germline V gene has CDR1 LNHDA and CDR2 SQIVND (reference sequence). The length of the CDR3 is 15 residues. The CDR3 is CASSPPDTLTGELFF. The CDR3 nucleotides are TGTGCCAGTAGCCCCCCGGACACTTTGACCGGGGAGCTGTTTTTT. Full variable domain (rest looked up from reference TRBV19 and TRBJ2-2): DGGITQSPKYLFRKEGQNVTLSCEQNLNHDAMYWYRQDPGQGLRLIYYSQIVNDFQKGDIAEGYSVSREKKESFPLTVTSAQKNPTAFYLCASSPPDTLTGELFFGEGSRLTVL.

The CDR3: CASSLRGRGGYTF. For the CDR3, the DNA is TGTGCCAGCAGTCTGCGGGGGCGAGGTGGCTACACCTTC. The V gene is TRBV6-2 or TRBV6-3, the J gene TRBJ1-2; maybe TRBD1 (6 bases). The germline V gene encodes CDR1 MNHEY and CDR2 SVGEGT. The CDR3 contains 13 residues. V lost 5 bases to trimming and J lost 7 bases, with 14 bases between them.

The chain couples TRBV9 to TRBJ2-1; possibly TRBD2 for D (5 bases). Per germline, CDR1 SGDLS and CDR2 YYNGEE. This CDR3 comprises 19 residues. V gave up 0 bases and J gave up 0 bases, with 19 bases separating them. CDR3: CASSVEFWSEVGSYNEQFF. The CDR3 nucleotides are TGTGCCAGCAGCGTAGAATTTTGGTCGGAGGTAGGCTCCTACAATGAGCAGTTCTTC.

CDR3 loop: CASSKTGYSLRYGYTF. CDR3 DNA sequence: TGTGCCAGTAGTAAGACAGGGTATAGTTTACGGTATGGCTACACCTTC. This chain links TRBV19 with TRBJ1-2; 7 positions match TRBD1. The CDR3 runs 16 residues. J lost 5 bases, V lost 4 bases, and 13 bases had no gene match. From germline, CDR1 is LNHDA and CDR2 SQIVND (reference sequence).

This sequence joins TRBV11-2 and TRBJ2-7; TRBD2 matches 8 bases. The CDR3 totals 15 residues. After removal of 7 bases from V and 3 bases from J, the junction contained 11 bases not matched to a gene. The V gene's germline CDR1 is SGHAT and CDR2 FQNNGV. CDR3 amino acids: CASNPRAGGFYEQYF. Written as DNA, the CDR3 is TGTGCCAGCAACCCTCGGGCGGGGGGCTTCTACGAGCAGTACTTC.

The chain is built from TRBV6-5 and TRBJ2-7, with D maybe TRBD1 (5 bases). Trimming took 6 bases from V and 9 from J, leaving 12 bases between them. The CDR3 runs 11 residues. Looked up from germline, CDR1 is MNHEY and CDR2 is SVGAGI. DNA for the CDR3: TGTGCCAGCAGGAGACAGAGCCTGCAGTACTTC. It is translated as CASRRQSLQYF.

The CDR3 DNA is TGTGCCTGCCCCCGGGACAGCAACACCGGGGAGCTGTTTTTT. Its protein product is CACPRDSNTGELFF. The chain combines TRBV30 with TRBJ2-2; 7 bases fit TRBD1. Germline V gives CDR1 GTSNPN, CDR2 SVGIG (reference sequence). V lost 6 bases to trimming and J lost 2 bases; unmatched junction nucleotides: 6. The CDR3 consists of 14 residues.

In its sample, this clone was seen a few times. This sequence joins TRBV30 and TRBJ1-6; a weak D match, TRBD1 (5 bases). This CDR3 is 13 amino acids long. Germline V gene data show CDR1 as GTSNPN and CDR2 as SVGIG (reference sequence). The CDR3 DNA reads TGTGCTTCGGCGGGGGGCTATAATTCACCCCTCCACTTT. Residues: CASAGGYNSPLHF. Full variable domain (outside the CDR3, taken from reference TRBV30 and TRBJ1-6): SQTIHQWPATLVQPVGSPLSLECTVEGTSNPNLYWYRQAAGRGLQLLFYSVGIGQISSEVPQNLSASRPQDRQFILSSKKLLLSDSGFYLCASAGGYNSPLHFGNGTRLTVT.

The CDR3 loop is CASSQAIAGGSETQYF. The CDR3 DNA sequence: TGTGCCAGCAGCCAAGCAATAGCGGGGGGGTCGGAGACCCAGTACTTC. The chain employs TRBV3-1 (or the pseudogene TRBV3-2) and TRBJ2-5; 11 bases are a match to TRBD2. The CDR3 consists of 16 residues. Germline V gene sequence: CDR1 LGHDT, CDR2 YNNKEL (reference sequence). The junction had 6 bases not matched to a gene; V was cut back by 1 base and J by 5 bases.

The chain combines TRBV4-2 with TRBJ2-7, with TRBD1 matching 9 bases. CDR1 is LGHNA, CDR2 YNFKEQ, per germline. The CDR3 is 16 residues long. V shed 1 base and J 0 bases; nucleotides not matched to a gene: 4. The CDR3 DNA sequence: TGTGCCAGCAGCCAAGGGGGGACAGGGAGCTCCTACGAGCAGTACTTC. Its translation: CASSQGGTGSSYEQYF.

This chain uses TRBV15 with TRBJ1-3; no clear D gene. The CDR3 has 15 residues. Germline V gene sequence: CDR1 LNHNV, CDR2 YYDKDF (reference sequence). V was cut by 0 bases and J by 4 bases, with 10 bases left in between. CDR3 protein: CATSRDQARGNTIYF. CDR3 DNA sequence: TGTGCCACCAGCAGAGATCAGGCAAGAGGAAACACCATATATTTT.

The chain combines TRBV5-1 with TRBJ2-2; 10 bases fit TRBD2. V was clipped by 4 bases and J by 8 bases; unmatched bases: 8. This CDR3 is 15 amino acids long. Looked up from germline, CDR1 is SGHRS and CDR2 is YFSETQ. CDR3 amino acids: CASSLTLAGAGELFF. The CDR3 coding sequence is TGCGCCAGCAGCCTCACGCTAGCGGGGGCTGGGGAGCTGTTTTTT.

The chain has TRBV19 and TRBJ2-1; 8 bases align to TRBD2. This CDR3 spans 15 amino acids. V lost 5 bases, J lost 4 bases, and 7 bases stayed unmatched. Looked up from germline, CDR1 is LNHDA and CDR2 is SQIVND (reference sequence). DNA of the CDR3: TGTGCCAGTAGTTCCCCCGGGGGGGTGTACAATGAGCAGTTCTTC. This codes for CASSSPGGVYNEQFF.

The chain employs TRBV11-2 and TRBJ2-7, with D perhaps TRBD1 (5 bases). The ends were cut back, 5 bases at V and 2 bases at J, with 16 bases in the middle. The germline V gene encodes CDR1 SGHAT and CDR2 FQNNGV. This CDR3 is 15 amino acids long. The CDR3 DNA sequence: TGTGCCAGCAGCCCATCGCCAGGGTTAACCTACGAGCAGTACTTC. It yields the protein CASSPSPGLTYEQYF.

The J gene is TRBJ1-3, the V gene TRBV7-9; 7 nucleotides align to TRBD1. The CDR3 has 18 residues. Losses at the gene ends were 5 bases for V and 0 bases for J; bases not matched to a gene: 13. Per the germline V gene, CDR1 is SEHNR and CDR2 is FQNEAQ (reference sequence). In DNA, the CDR3 is TGTGCCAGCAGCAACCGGCAGTGGACAGGCTCCTCTGGAAACACCATATATTTT. Amino acid sequence: CASSNRQWTGSSGNTIYF.

The DNA for the CDR3 is TGTGCCAGCAGCTTGGTTCAGGGAAGTGAAAAACTGTTTTTT. This codes for CASSLVQGSEKLFF. The J gene is TRBJ1-4, the V gene TRBV5-5, with TRBD1 as a possible D gene (5 bases). The CDR3 is 14 amino acids. Trimming pared 0 bases from V and 7 bases from J, leaving 10 bases between. Germline V gene lookup returns CDR1 SGHKS and CDR2 YYEKEE (reference sequence).

This clone was observed a single time. The chain carries TRBV28 and TRBJ2-5, with TRBD1 matching 7 bases. Germline CDR1 and CDR2: MDHEN and SYDVKM. The CDR3 contains 16 residues. Losses at the gene ends were 2 bases for V and 3 bases for J; bases not matched to a gene: 9. The CDR3 loop reads CASSLPSGQIKETQYF. For the CDR3, the DNA is TGTGCCAGCAGTTTACCGTCGGGACAGATAAAAGAGACCCAGTACTTC.

V is TRBV27 and J is TRBJ2-7; D perhaps matches TRBD2 (5 bases). From germline, CDR1 is MNHEY and CDR2 SMNVEV (reference sequence). This CDR3 contains 14 residues. Trimming shortened V by 3 bases and J by 3 bases, and 12 bases separated the two germline ends. The CDR3 protein is CASSFSSFGYEQYF. In nucleotides, the CDR3 is TGTGCCAGCAGTTTTTCTAGCTTCGGCTACGAGCAGTACTTC.

This sequence joins TRBV15 and TRBJ2-2; D might be TRBD1 (5 bases). CDR1 is LNHNV, CDR2 YYDKDF, per germline (reference sequence). The CDR3 spans 16 residues. V lost 0 bases and J lost 8, with 16 bases in between. The CDR3 protein is CATSRDWAGAWGELFF. The CDR3 coding sequence is TGTGCCACCAGCAGAGACTGGGCTGGGGCCTGGGGGGAGCTGTTTTTT.

The chain links TRBV30 to TRBJ1-5; 8 positions agree with TRBD1. Germline CDR1 reads GTSNPN; CDR2 reads SVGIG (reference sequence). This CDR3 has 13 amino acids. V shed 1 base and J 6 bases; nucleotides not matched to a gene: 2. The CDR3 DNA is TGTGCCTGGAGTGATACAGGGGGTCAGCCCCAGCATTTT. Encoded protein: CAWSDTGGQPQHF.

The chain combines TRBV19 with TRBJ2-1; a weak D match, TRBD2 (6 bases). The CDR3 consists of 12 residues. V was shortened by 3 bases and J by 6 bases, with 6 bases between the two germline ends. CDR1 is LNHDA, CDR2 SQIVND, per germline (reference sequence). This CDR3 is CASSIGGNEQFF. The CDR3, as DNA: TGTGCCAGTAGTATCGGGGGCAATGAGCAGTTCTTC.

CDR3 amino acids: CASTDRGQGSPLHF. As DNA, the CDR3 is TGTGCCAGCACCGACAGGGGGCAAGGTTCACCCCTCCACTTT. V gene TRBV27 combines with J gene TRBJ1-6; 10 bases match TRBD1. The CDR3 loop spans 14 amino acids. Germline assignment: CDR1 MNHEY and CDR2 SMNVEV (reference sequence). V lost 7 bases, J lost 9 bases, and 6 bases stayed unmatched.

V and J are TRBV29-1 and TRBJ1-4; D unresolved. The germline gives CDR1 SQVTM, CDR2 ANQGSEA. The CDR3 sequence is 11 residues long. Trimming shortened V by 4 bases and J by 13 bases, and 13 bases separated the two germline ends. The CDR3 loop is CSVGRDGVLFF. In DNA, the CDR3 is TGCAGCGTTGGCCGGGATGGTGTACTGTTTTTT.

This clone has only a few counts. J is TRBJ1-1 and V is TRBV2; the D gene is possibly TRBD1 (5 bases). This CDR3 region has 13 residues. Looked up from germline, CDR1 is SNHLY and CDR2 is FYNNEI. Trimming took 2 bases from V and 11 from J, leaving 15 bases between them. The CDR3 sequence: CASSEWGYEEAFF. CDR3 bases: TGTGCCAGCAGTGAATGGGGCTATGAGGAGGCTTTCTTT.

This clone was recorded once. The chain combines TRBV30 with TRBJ1-1; D is ambiguous. Trimming stripped 0 bases from V and 0 bases from J, with 11 bases between. CDR1 is GTSNPN, CDR2 SVGIG, per germline (reference sequence). The CDR3 runs 15 residues. DNA for the CDR3: TGTGCCTGGAGTGTAGCGAGTGTAATGAACACTGAAGCTTTCTTT. The encoded protein is CAWSVASVMNTEAFF.

The gene calls are TRBV2 and TRBJ1-5, with 7 nucleotides matching TRBD1. Trimming took 1 base from V and 4 from J; bases not matched to a gene: 4. Germline assignment: CDR1 SNHLY and CDR2 FYNNEI. The CDR3 extends over 15 amino acids. The CDR3 sequence is CASSEGPGGNQPQHF. Written as DNA, the CDR3 is TGTGCCAGCAGTGAAGGACCAGGGGGAAATCAGCCCCAGCATTTT.